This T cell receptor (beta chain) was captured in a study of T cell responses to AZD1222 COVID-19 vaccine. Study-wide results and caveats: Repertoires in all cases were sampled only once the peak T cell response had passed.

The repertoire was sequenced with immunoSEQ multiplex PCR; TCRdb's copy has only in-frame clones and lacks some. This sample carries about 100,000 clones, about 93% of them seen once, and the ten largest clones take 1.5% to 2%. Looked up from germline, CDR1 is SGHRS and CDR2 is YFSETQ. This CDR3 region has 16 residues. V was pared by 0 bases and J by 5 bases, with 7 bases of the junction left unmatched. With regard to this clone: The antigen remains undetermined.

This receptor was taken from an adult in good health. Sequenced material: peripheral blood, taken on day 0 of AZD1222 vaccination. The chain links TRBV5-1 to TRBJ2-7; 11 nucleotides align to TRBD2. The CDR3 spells CASSLVGSSGRNEQYF. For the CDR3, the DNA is TGCGCCAGCAGCTTGGTTGGCTCTAGCGGGAGGAACGAGCAGTACTTC.